The rows below give T cell receptor beta chains drawn from one sample of a study of CD8+ T cells in alopecia areata. Repertoires were generated with immunoSEQ multiplex PCR, while TCRdb's copy carries only in-frame clones and drops some. This table holds more than 90,000 clones, around 58% found once. The sample consisted of CD8+ T cells sorted from blood, taken at week 4, from a patient treated with tofacitinib. The receptors here all came from a human donor with alopecia areata. Both conserved end residues are part of each CDR3. D genes are given only for firm matches. Clone size is not always given. Where it is, it says once, few, many or a class for expanded clones.

length	V	D	J	size	CDR3	DNA
11	TRBV20-1	NA	TRBJ2-5	NA	CSASVGETQYF	TGCAGTGCTAGCGTCGGGGAGACCCAGTACTTC
14	TRBV4-1	NA	TRBJ2-1	few	CASSQVGRPNEQFF	TGCGCCAGCAGCCAAGTTGGTAGGCCGAATGAGCAGTTCTTC
17	TRBV5-1	NA	TRBJ2-3	NA	CASSPLDRAYGTDTQYF	TGCGCCAGCAGCCCTCTTGACCGAGCCTACGGCACAGATACGCAGTATTTT
13	TRBV29-1	NA	TRBJ2-7	NA	CSVGGEGGYEQYF	TGCAGCGTTGGTGGCGAGGGGGGCTACGAGCAGTACTTC
16	TRBV30	TRBD1	TRBJ2-5	NA	CAWSFPTRGQGMAQYF	TGTGCCTGGAGTTTTCCTACAAGGGGACAGGGAATGGCCCAGTACTTC
13	TRBV6-1	NA	TRBJ2-3	NA	CASSFASTDTQYF	TGTGCCAGCAGTTTTGCTAGCACAGATACGCAGTATTTT
16	TRBV7-9	TRBD2	TRBJ2-5	NA	CASSLLSSGVRETQYF	TGTGCCAGCAGCTTATTGTCTAGCGGGGTGAGGGAGACCCAGTACTTC
9	TRBV28	NA	TRBJ2-1	few	CASRPARFF	TGTGCCAGCAGACCCGCGCGGTTCTTC
16	TRBV6-4	TRBD2	TRBJ2-6	few	CASSPGGGAGANVLTF	TGTGCCAGCAGCCCGGGGGGAGGGGCTGGGGCCAACGTCCTGACTTTC
13	TRBV11-2	NA	TRBJ1-1	NA	CASSSAAPGEAFF	TGTGCCAGCAGCTCCGCGGCCCCGGGAGAAGCTTTCTTT
11	TRBV25-1	NA	TRBJ2-2	few	CASSVSGELFF	TGTGCCAGCAGTGTAAGCGGGGAGCTGTTTTTT
14	TRBV28	NA	TRBJ2-1	NA	CASSARTDYNEQFF	TGTGCCAGCAGTGCGAGGACAGACTACAATGAGCAGTTCTTC
12	TRBV5-1	NA	TRBJ2-2	NA	CASSENAGELFF	TGCGCCAGCAGCGAGAACGCCGGGGAGCTGTTTTTT
10	TRBV25-1	NA	TRBJ1-1	few	CASMGTEAFF	TGTGCCAGCATGGGTACTGAAGCTTTCTTT
16	TRBV9	NA	TRBJ2-5	NA	CASSTPRGASQETQYF	TGTGCCAGCAGCACCCCTCGAGGGGCTTCTCAAGAGACCCAGTACTTC
12	TRBV4-1	NA	TRBJ2-7	NA	CASSHLGSEQYF	TGCGCCAGCAGCCACTTAGGCTCCGAGCAGTACTTC
13	TRBV28	NA	TRBJ2-7	few	CASSSTDYYEQYF	TGTGCCAGCAGTTCTACGGATTACTACGAGCAGTACTTC
15	TRBV15	NA	TRBJ2-5	NA	CATSSTGHSQETQYF	TGTGCCACCAGCAGTACGGGACATAGCCAAGAGACCCAGTACTTC
17	TRBV5-1	TRBD1	TRBJ2-7	few	CASSSRVQDRGYYEQYF	TGCGCCAGCAGCTCCAGAGTCCAGGACAGGGGGTACTACGAGCAGTACTTC
13	TRBV25-1	NA	TRBJ1-2	few	CASGPGLVYGYTF	TGTGCCAGCGGCCCAGGGTTAGTCTATGGCTACACCTTC
15	TRBV11-2	NA	TRBJ2-2	NA	CASSLGQGSTGELFF	TGTGCCAGCAGCTTAGGGCAGGGGAGCACCGGGGAGCTGTTTTTT
13	TRBV7-6	NA	TRBJ1-2	NA	CASSLGTDYGYTF	TGTGCCAGCAGCTTAGGGACAGACTATGGCTACACCTTC
14	TRBV10-3	TRBD2	TRBJ2-1	NA	CAITGGSSYNEQFF	TGTGCCATCACGGGGGGGAGCTCCTACAATGAGCAGTTCTTC
16	TRBV6-5	TRBD2	TRBJ2-1	few	CASSYSGVAGYNEQFF	TGTGCCAGCAGTTACTCAGGGGTAGCGGGGTACAATGAGCAGTTCTTC
14	TRBV15	NA	TRBJ2-7	NA	CATSTLTGRYEQYF	TGTGCCACCAGCACCCTTACAGGGCGGTACGAGCAGTACTTC
14	TRBV29-1	TRBD1	TRBJ2-7	NA	CSVEDQGQAYEQYF	TGCAGCGTTGAAGACCAGGGACAGGCCTACGAGCAGTACTTC
13	TRBV29-1	NA	TRBJ1-2	NA	CSVGPLGDYGYTF	TGCAGCGTGGGGCCCTTAGGAGACTATGGCTACACCTTC
14	TRBV29-1	TRBD1	TRBJ2-1	NA	CSVVVGTGYNEQFF	TGCAGCGTTGTGGTTGGGACAGGGTACAATGAGCAGTTCTTC
17	TRBV19	TRBD1	TRBJ2-2	NA	CASSTETGVINTGELFF	TGTGCCAGTAGTACAGAAACAGGGGTCATAAACACCGGGGAGCTGTTTTTT
14	TRBV29-1	NA	TRBJ2-1	few	CSVENYREGYEQFF	TGCAGCGTTGAAAACTACAGGGAAGGCTATGAGCAGTTCTTC
14	TRBV6-5	NA	TRBJ2-2	NA	CASSLGAVHVELFF	TGTGCCAGCAGTCTTGGGGCAGTGCACGTGGAGCTGTTTTTT
13	TRBV7-9	NA	TRBJ2-1	NA	CASSQARSNEQFF	TGTGCCAGCAGTCAGGCGAGAAGCAATGAGCAGTTCTTC
17	TRBV5-6	TRBD2	TRBJ2-5	once	CASRRSDSGGYQETQYF	TGTGCCAGCAGGCGGTCCGATAGCGGGGGGTACCAAGAGACCCAGTACTTC
14	TRBV30	TRBD1	TRBJ1-2	NA	CAWSGGQGPYGYTF	TGTGCCTGGAGTGGAGGACAGGGACCGTATGGCTACACCTTC
12	TRBV29-1	NA	TRBJ2-7	few	CSAGDSLYEQYF	TGCAGCGCCGGTGACAGCCTCTACGAGCAGTACTTC
16	TRBV14	NA	TRBJ2-5	NA	CASSQDRRGRQETQYF	TGTGCCAGCAGCCAAGATCGCCGGGGGAGGCAAGAGACCCAGTACTTC
14	TRBV30	NA	TRBJ2-1	few	CAGDQGSSYNEQFF	TGTGCCGGAGACCAGGGGTCATCCTACAATGAGCAGTTCTTC
12	TRBV29-1	NA	TRBJ1-4	NA	CSVEDHNEKLFF	TGCAGCGTGGAAGACCATAATGAAAAACTGTTTTTT
13	TRBV29-1	NA	TRBJ1-2	few	CSVEMLGDYGYTF	TGCAGCGTAGAAATGCTCGGGGACTATGGCTACACCTTC